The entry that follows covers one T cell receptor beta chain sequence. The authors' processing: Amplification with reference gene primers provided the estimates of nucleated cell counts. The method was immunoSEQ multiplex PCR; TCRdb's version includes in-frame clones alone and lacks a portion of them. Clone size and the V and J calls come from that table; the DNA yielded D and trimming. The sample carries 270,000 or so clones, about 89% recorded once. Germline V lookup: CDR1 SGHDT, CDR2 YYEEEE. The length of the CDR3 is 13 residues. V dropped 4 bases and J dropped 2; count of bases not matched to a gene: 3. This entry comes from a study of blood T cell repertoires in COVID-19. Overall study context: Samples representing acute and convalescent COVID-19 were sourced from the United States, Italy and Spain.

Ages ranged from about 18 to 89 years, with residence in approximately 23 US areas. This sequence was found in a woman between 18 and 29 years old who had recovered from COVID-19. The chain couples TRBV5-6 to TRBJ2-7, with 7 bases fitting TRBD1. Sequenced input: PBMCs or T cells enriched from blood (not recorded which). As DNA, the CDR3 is TGTGCCAGCAGCGGACAGGAGACCTACGAGCAGTACTTC. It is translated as CASSGQETYEQYF.